This paragraph reports one T cell receptor (beta chain). Its antigen is not known. These data come from a study of cytomegalovirus exposure and HLA in healthy donors. Study background: Earlier, almost 120 million unique TCR beta sequences were recovered from about 200 million T cells by an analysis.

Germline V gene sequence: CDR1 MGHDK, CDR2 SYGVNS. This CDR3 has 13 amino acids. Between the trimmed V and J ends, which lost 5 bases and 9 bases, there was a span of 14 bases. The PCR employed 60 Vbeta primers together with 13 Jbeta primers. Sequenced by immunoSEQ multiplex PCR; TCRdb stores in-frame clones only, minus some. The sample holds about 97,000 clones, about four fifths seen once. The study's findings and limits: Per a later analysis, HLA-associated TCR beta chains showed more clonal expansion than other, equally common TCR beta chains. Among the most significant clusters, several appeared linked to common viral pathogens in a later analysis. Confirmation was obtained in vitro that a few CMV-associated chains are specific for CMV antigens.

This receptor was obtained from a man in his forties in good health and CMV-seropositive. Sequencing input: PBMCs. The chain has TRBV25-1 and TRBJ2-1; TRBD1 might be the D (6 bases). This CDR3 reads CASSPLQGPEQFF. In DNA, the CDR3 is TGTGCCAGCAGTCCTCTACAGGGACCTGAGCAGTTCTTC.